These 7 T cell receptor beta chains were sequenced from one sample in a study of glioma-infiltrating T cells. The iRepertoire nested amplicon-rescue multiplex PCR amplified TCR alpha and beta CDR3s from RNA. TCRdb independently ran MiXCR on the multiplex PCR reads; one entry per CDR3 protein. The sample yields about 190,000 distinct CDR3 sequences, over 30% seen once. The sequenced material came from glioma tissue, nonneoplastic brain tissue, or PBMCs (not recorded which). The receptors come from a human donor with low-grade glioma or glioblastoma, undergoing nonglioma brain surgery, or in good health (not recorded which).

This clonotype has at least ten counts. This chain uses TRBV27 with TRBJ2-7; 9 nucleotides line up with TRBD2. Losses at the gene ends were 5 bases for V and 1 base for J; bases not matched to a gene: 3. This CDR3 is 14 amino acids long. Germline-derived CDR1 and CDR2 are MNHEY and SMNVEV (reference sequence). The chain's CDR3 is CASSRAGGSYEQYF. The CDR3 DNA reads TGTGCCAGCAGTAGGGCGGGAGGGTCCTACGAGCAGTACTTC.

This clonotype was detected many times. This chain joins TRBV6-1 and TRBJ1-6; D is ambiguous. This CDR3 is 12 amino acids long. Trimming took 6 bases from V and 5 from J, leaving 5 bases between them. The germline V gene has CDR1 MNHNS and CDR2 SASEGT. CDR3 sequence (DNA): TGTGCCAGCAGGGGTGATAATTCACCCCTCCACTTT. Protein product: CASRGDNSPLHF.

This clonotype was seen repeatedly, ten times or more. V usage is TRBV7-3 and J usage is TRBJ2-2; D is ambiguous. V was trimmed by 5 bases and J by 7 bases, leaving 8 bases between them. CDR3 length: 12 residues. CDR1 and CDR2 from the germline V gene are SGHTA and FQGTGA. CDR3 protein: CASSAPSGELFF. The CDR3 bases are TGTGCCAGCAGCGCCCCCAGCGGGGAGCTGTTTTTT. The complete variable domain, with remaining parts taken from reference TRBV7-3 and TRBJ2-2, reads GAGVSQTPSNKVTEKGKYVELRCDPISGHTALYWYRQSLGQGPEFLIYFQGTGAADDSGLPNDRFFAVRPEGSVSTLKIQRTERGDSAVYLCASSAPSGELFFGEGSRLTVL.

This clonotype was seen a few times. The chain employs TRBV5-4 and TRBJ2-1; 8 nucleotides align to TRBD2. Germline assignment: CDR1 SGHNT and CDR2 YYREEE (reference sequence). This CDR3 spans 14 amino acids. Trimming at V came to 0 bases and at J to 10 bases, leaving 6 bases not matched to a gene. This chain's CDR3 is CASSLEGLGYEQFF. CDR3 sequence (DNA): TGTGCCAGCAGCTTGGAGGGACTAGGGTACGAGCAGTTCTTC.

This clonotype was seen ten or more times. This chain joins TRBV7-2 and TRBJ2-7; TRBD2 agrees at 9 bases. Germline V CDR1 and CDR2: SGHTA, FQGNSA. Trimming at V came to 6 bases and at J to 1 base, leaving 7 bases not matched to a gene. CDR3 size: 15 residues. The CDR3 region has the DNA TGTGCCAGCAGGCAACTAGCGGGCGCTTCCTACGAGCAGTACTTC. Protein sequence: CASRQLAGASYEQYF.

This clonotype was detected a few times. The chain recombines TRBV9 with TRBJ1-2, with D possibly TRBD1 on 5 matching bases. The CDR3 is 14 residues long. Trimming shortened V by 0 bases and J by 7 bases, and 13 bases separated the two germline ends. Germline-derived CDR1 and CDR2 are SGDLS and YYNGEE. The CDR3 region is CASSVEGREGGYTF. The CDR3 nucleotides are TGTGCCAGCAGCGTAGAAGGCAGGGAAGGTGGCTACACCTTC.

Note on this clonotype: One end of the junction fails to match germline, which may point to a read error. The chain links TRBV10-2 to TRBJ2-7; 13 positions match TRBD2. The germline gives CDR1 WSHSY, CDR2 SAAADI. CDR3 length equals 17 residues. The CDR3 sequence: CASSPLGLAGAYNEQYF. The CDR3 bases are TGTGCCAGCAGTCCCCTAGGACTAGCGGGAGCCTACAACGAGCAGTACTTC.